These 21 T cell receptor beta chains came from one sample sequenced in a study of blood T cell repertoires in COVID-19. Profiled with immunoSEQ multiplex PCR; TCRdb holds only in-frame clones, not every one. The data contain around 99,000 clones, approximately 80% of them singletons. Specimen: peripheral blood. The source is a man in his 70s with acute or convalescent COVID-19.

A few counts support this clone. J is TRBJ1-6 and V is TRBV5-4, with D possibly TRBD1 on 6 matching bases. CDR3 length: 14 amino acids. Germline assignment: CDR1 SGHNT and CDR2 YYREEE (reference sequence). Trimming cost V 5 bases and J 6 bases, with 12 bases left between them. The CDR3 is CASSLGGANSPLHF. CDR3 DNA sequence: TGTGCCAGCAGTCTCGGGGGGGCTAATTCACCCCTCCACTTT.

The V call is TRBV6-2 or TRBV6-3, the J call TRBJ2-5; 7 bases align to TRBD2. The CDR3 contains 12 residues. V lost 5 bases, J lost 6 bases, and 3 bases stayed unmatched. CDR1 is MNHEY and CDR2 is SVGEGT in the germline V gene. CDR3 nucleotides: TGTGCCAGCAGTGCGACTAGCCAGACCCAGTACTTC. As protein: CASSATSQTQYF.

Of note for this clone: One end of the junction is discordant with germline, which a read error may explain. The chain combines TRBV6-5 with TRBJ2-7, with a weak D call TRBD2 (6 bases). CDR1 and CDR2 from the germline V gene are MNHEY and SVGAGI. CDR3 length equals 14 residues. The CDR3 DNA follows: TGTGCCAGCAGCCACGGGAGCCAGGCGGTGGTGCAGAATTTC. Amino acids: CASSHGSQAVVQNF.

A word on this clone: The sample carries other DNA sequences with the same CDR3. The chain combines TRBV6-5 with TRBJ1-3; D is possibly TRBD1 (6 bases). The CDR3 is made up of 14 amino acids. V shed 6 bases and J shed 1 base, with 10 bases lying between them. CDR1 and CDR2 from the germline V gene are MNHEY and SVGAGI. The CDR3 DNA reads as TGTGCCAGCAGGCTACAGGGATCTGGAAACACCATATATTTT. Amino acid sequence: CASRLQGSGNTIYF.

The chain combines TRBV19 with TRBJ2-5; 11 nucleotides line up with TRBD2. Germline CDR1 is LNHDA and CDR2 is SQIVND (reference sequence). J gave up 5 bases and V 9 bases, and 14 bases lay outside the gene matches. The CDR3 contains 16 residues. CDR3 in amino acids: CASSPLSRTSGETQYF. The CDR3 nucleotides are TGTGCCAGCAGTCCTCTGTCCCGGACTAGCGGGGAGACCCAGTACTTC.

This chain joins TRBV25-1 and TRBJ2-5; 12 positions match TRBD2. J gave up 2 bases and V 4 bases, and 8 bases lay outside the gene matches. There are 17 residues in the CDR3. Germline V gives CDR1 MGHDK, CDR2 SYGVNS. This CDR3 reads CASSVLAGGFLQETQYF. In DNA form, the CDR3 reads TGTGCCAGCAGTGTCCTAGCGGGGGGGTTCTTACAAGAGACCCAGTACTTC.

The gene calls are TRBV10-1 and TRBJ2-7; D unresolved. Deletions cut 7 bases from V and 1 base from J, with 23 bases between. The CDR3 consists of 17 residues. Looked up from germline, CDR1 is WNHNN and CDR2 is SYGVQD (reference sequence). The CDR3 here is CASMRINFLPLSYEQYF. CDR3 coding DNA: TGCGCCAGCATGCGAATCAATTTTCTCCCCTTATCCTACGAGCAGTACTTC.

The V call is TRBV15, the J call TRBJ1-3, with a weak D call TRBD1 (6 bases). V shed 0 bases and J shed 0 bases, with 15 bases lying between them. Germline V lookup: CDR1 LNHNV, CDR2 YYDKDF (reference sequence). The CDR3 has 18 residues. The CDR3 loop reads CATSRDLAGDLSGNTIYF. The CDR3 nucleotides are TGTGCCACCAGCAGAGATCTGGCAGGGGACCTCTCTGGAAACACCATATATTTT.

The chain recombines TRBV11-2 with TRBJ1-5, with D unresolved. CDR3 length: 13 amino acids. Germline CDR1 reads SGHAT; CDR2 reads FQNNGV. Trimming shortened V by 1 base and J by 4 bases, and 5 bases separated the two germline ends. CDR3 sequence reads: CASSLGENQPQHF. The DNA of the CDR3 is TGTGCCAGCAGCTTAGGGGAGAATCAGCCCCAGCATTTT.

This chain uses TRBV18 with TRBJ2-2, with 11 bases lining up with TRBD1. The junction had 8 bases not matched to a gene; V was cut back by 5 bases and J by 0 bases. CDR3 length: 18 residues. Germline values: CDR1 KGHSH, CDR2 LQKENI. The CDR3, as DNA: TGTGCCAGCTCAATTGGGACAGGGGGTACTACGAACACCGGGGAGCTGTTTTTT. This codes for CASSIGTGGTTNTGELFF.

Written as DNA, the CDR3 is TGTGCCAGCAGCGTAGTTTTATCAGGGGTCGCTGGAAACACCATATATTTT. Protein product: CASSVVLSGVAGNTIYF. The rearrangement joins TRBV9 to TRBJ1-3, with D perhaps matching TRBD1 (6 bases). V was clipped by 0 bases and J by 2 bases, with 15 bases between them. This CDR3 is 17 amino acids long. CDR1 SGDLS and CDR2 YYNGEE come from the germline V gene.

This clone was detected a few times. V gene TRBV2 combines with J gene TRBJ1-1; D not certain. The V end lost 0 bases, the J end lost 6 bases, and 11 bases lay between the germline ends. The CDR3 consists of 14 residues. Looked up from germline, CDR1 is SNHLY and CDR2 is FYNNEI. CDR3 DNA sequence: TGTGCCAGCAGTGAAGCGTTTAGGAGGGCTGAAGCTTTCTTT. This translates into CASSEAFRRAEAFF.

V is TRBV11-1 and J is TRBJ2-3, with a possible D match to TRBD1 (6 bases). The V gene lost 6 bases and the J gene lost 6 bases, with 19 bases spanning the gap. Germline CDR1 reads SGHAT; CDR2 reads FQDESV (reference sequence). CDR3 length: 15 residues. CDR3 sequence (DNA): TGTGCCAGCAGTCGGACAGTTCTCGCATCGGATACGCAGTATTTT. It is translated as CASSRTVLASDTQYF.

The rearrangement links TRBV11-3 to TRBJ2-2; 7 bases line up with TRBD1. CDR1 and CDR2 (germline): SGHNT, YENEEA. J was trimmed by 6 bases and V by 5 bases; bases with no gene match: 9. This CDR3 region has 15 residues. The CDR3 protein is CASSKGAGPPGELFF. The DNA of the CDR3 is TGTGCCAGCAGCAAGGGGGCAGGGCCACCCGGGGAGCTGTTTTTT.

The J gene is TRBJ1-4, the V gene TRBV18, with 8 bases fitting TRBD1. CDR1 is KGHSH, CDR2 LQKENI, per germline. Trimming took 2 bases from V and 13 from J; bases not matched to a gene: 12. The CDR3 runs to 15 residues. CDR3 coding DNA: TGTGCCAGCTCACCAGAGGGACAGGCAGTCGAAGGACTGTTTTTT. It translates to CASSPEGQAVEGLFF.

The chain combines TRBV2 with TRBJ2-1; the D gene is possibly TRBD1 (5 bases). V was trimmed by 0 bases and J by 12 bases, leaving 12 bases between them. The CDR3 has 13 amino acids. Germline lookup yields CDR1 SNHLY and CDR2 FYNNEI. CDR3 loop: CASSEAVRVGQFF. The CDR3 bases are TGTGCCAGCAGTGAAGCAGTCAGGGTGGGGCAGTTCTTC.

The V call is TRBV9, the J call TRBJ2-3; D not certain. The CDR3 sequence is 15 residues long. CDR1 SGDLS and CDR2 YYNGEE come from the germline V gene. With 2 bases removed from V and 4 bases from J, the gap between germline ends came to 14 bases. CDR3 coding DNA: TGTGCCAGCAGCGTTCCCCTAGGTTCCGCAGATACGCAGTATTTT. Protein product: CASSVPLGSADTQYF. Drawing the rest from reference TRBV9 and TRBJ2-3, the complete variable domain is DSGVTQTPKHLITATGQRVTLRCSPRSGDLSVYWYQQSLDQGLQFLIQYYNGEERAKGNILERFSAQQFPDLHSELNLSSLELGDSALYFCASSVPLGSADTQYFGPGTRLTVL.

The genes are TRBV29-1 and TRBJ2-7; tentatively, D is TRBD1 (6 bases). From germline, CDR1 is SQVTM and CDR2 ANQGSEA. The CDR3 is 13 amino acids. Trimming cost V 4 bases and J 3 bases, with 13 bases left between them. The CDR3 sequence: CSVVRDTVYEQYF. The CDR3, as DNA: TGCAGCGTTGTTCGGGACACCGTCTACGAGCAGTACTTC.

The chain couples TRBV13 to TRBJ2-7; D is perhaps TRBD2 (6 bases). CDR1 is PRHDT and CDR2 is FYEKMQ in the germline V gene (reference sequence). Between the trimmed V and J ends, which lost 8 bases and 4 bases, there was a span of 15 bases. The CDR3 runs 13 residues. The CDR3 region is CASSLRGVYEQYF. DNA for the CDR3: TGTGCCAGCTCGCTGCGGGGTGTTTACGAGCAGTACTTC.

V gene TRBV29-1 combines with J gene TRBJ2-6, with unresolved D. The CDR3 totals 14 residues. The V end lost 1 base, the J end lost 0 bases, and 4 bases lay between the germline ends. Germline lookup yields CDR1 SQVTM and CDR2 ANQGSEA. The chain's CDR3 is CSVEGSSGANVLTF. In DNA, the CDR3 is TGCAGCGTTGAAGGGAGCTCTGGGGCCAACGTCCTGACTTTC.

The chain couples TRBV7-8 to TRBJ1-1; unclear D gene. Germline V CDR1 and CDR2: SGHVS, FQNEAQ. The CDR3 sequence is 13 residues long. Between the trimmed V and J ends, which lost 5 bases and 5 bases, there was a span of 12 bases. CDR3 nucleotide sequence: TGTGCCAGCAGCCTATATCAACAGACTGAAGCTTTCTTT. Residues: CASSLYQQTEAFF.